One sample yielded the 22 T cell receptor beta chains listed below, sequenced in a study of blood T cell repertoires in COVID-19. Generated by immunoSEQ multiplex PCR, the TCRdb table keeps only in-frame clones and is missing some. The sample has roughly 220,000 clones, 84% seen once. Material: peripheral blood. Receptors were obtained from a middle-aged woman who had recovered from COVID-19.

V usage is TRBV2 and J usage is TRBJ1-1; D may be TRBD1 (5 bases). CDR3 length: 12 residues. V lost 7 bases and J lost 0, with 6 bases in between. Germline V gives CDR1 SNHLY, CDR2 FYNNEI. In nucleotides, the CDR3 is TGTGCCAGCACAGGGTTGAACACTGAAGCTTTCTTT. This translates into CASTGLNTEAFF.

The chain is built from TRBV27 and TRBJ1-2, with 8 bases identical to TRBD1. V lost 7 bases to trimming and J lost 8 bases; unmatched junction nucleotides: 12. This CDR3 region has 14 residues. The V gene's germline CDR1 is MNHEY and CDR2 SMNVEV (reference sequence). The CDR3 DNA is TGTGCCAGCACCTCAGCCGACAGGGGAAGCGGCTACACCTTC. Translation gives CASTSADRGSGYTF.

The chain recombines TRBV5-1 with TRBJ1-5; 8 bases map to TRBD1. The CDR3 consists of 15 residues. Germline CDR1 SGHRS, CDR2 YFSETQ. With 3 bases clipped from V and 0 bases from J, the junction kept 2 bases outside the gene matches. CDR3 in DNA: TGCGCCAGCAGCTCGGGACAGGATAGCAATCAGCCCCAGCATTTT. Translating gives CASSSGQDSNQPQHF.

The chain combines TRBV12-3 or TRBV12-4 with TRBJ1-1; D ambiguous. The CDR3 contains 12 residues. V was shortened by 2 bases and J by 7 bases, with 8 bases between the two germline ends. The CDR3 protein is CASSLSGLEAFF. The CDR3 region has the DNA TGTGCCAGCAGTTTATCAGGACTTGAAGCTTTCTTT.

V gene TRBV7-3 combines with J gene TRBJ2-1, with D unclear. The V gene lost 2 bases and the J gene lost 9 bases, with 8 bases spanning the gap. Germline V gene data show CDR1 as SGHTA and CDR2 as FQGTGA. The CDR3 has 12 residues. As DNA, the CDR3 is TGTGCCAGCAGCTTATCGGGTGCTGAGCAGTTCTTC. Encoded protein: CASSLSGAEQFF.

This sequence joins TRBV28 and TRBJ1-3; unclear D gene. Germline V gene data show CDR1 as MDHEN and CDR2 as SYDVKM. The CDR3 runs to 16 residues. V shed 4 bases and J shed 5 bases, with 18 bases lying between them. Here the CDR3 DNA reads TGTGCCAGCAGTTCGGGAGGGTTTACGGCGAGAAACACCATATATTTT. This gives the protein CASSSGGFTARNTIYF.

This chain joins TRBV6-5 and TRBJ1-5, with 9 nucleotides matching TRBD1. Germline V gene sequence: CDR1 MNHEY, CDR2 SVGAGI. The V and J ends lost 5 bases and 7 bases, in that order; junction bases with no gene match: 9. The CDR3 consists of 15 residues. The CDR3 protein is CASSTGTGREQPQHF. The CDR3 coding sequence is TGTGCCAGCAGTACCGGGACAGGGAGGGAACAGCCCCAGCATTTT.

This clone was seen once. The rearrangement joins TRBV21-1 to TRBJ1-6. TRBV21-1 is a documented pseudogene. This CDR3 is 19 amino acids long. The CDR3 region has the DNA TGTGCCAGCAGCAAAATGGGTAAAGACGGGGGGCTTTGCAATTCACCCCTCCACTTT. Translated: CASSKMGKDGGLCNSPLHF.

CDR3 region: CAIRSGTGEWSYTF. CDR3 bases: TGTGCCATCAGGTCCGGGACAGGGGAGTGGAGCTACACCTTC. The V and J genes are TRBV10-3 and TRBJ1-2, with 10 bases lining up with TRBD1. CDR3 size: 14 residues. Germline CDR1 and CDR2: ENHRY and SYGVKD. Unmatched junction bases numbered 10, after V lost 6 bases and J lost 9 bases.

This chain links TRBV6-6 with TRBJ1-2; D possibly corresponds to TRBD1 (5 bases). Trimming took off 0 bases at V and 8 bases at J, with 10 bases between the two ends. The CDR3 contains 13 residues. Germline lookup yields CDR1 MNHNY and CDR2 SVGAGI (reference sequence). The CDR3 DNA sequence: TGTGCCAGCAGTTACTCGCGGGGCTCCGGCTACACCTTC. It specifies CASSYSRGSGYTF.

CDR3 loop: CASSRFGTEDNEQFF. In DNA form, the CDR3 reads TGTGCCAGCTCACGTTTCGGGACAGAAGACAATGAGCAGTTCTTC. The chain is built from TRBV18 and TRBJ2-1; 7 bases agree with TRBD1. The CDR3 consists of 15 residues. V dropped 4 bases and J dropped 5; count of bases not matched to a gene: 8. Looked up from germline, CDR1 is KGHSH and CDR2 is LQKENI.

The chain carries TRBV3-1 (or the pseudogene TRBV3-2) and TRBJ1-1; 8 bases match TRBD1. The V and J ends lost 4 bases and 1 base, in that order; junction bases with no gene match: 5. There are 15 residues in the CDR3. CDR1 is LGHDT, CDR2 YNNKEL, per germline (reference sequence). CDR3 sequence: CASSRQGQGNTEAFF. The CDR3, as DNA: TGTGCCAGCAGCCGTCAAGGACAGGGGAACACTGAAGCTTTCTTT.

CDR3 sequence: CSPRDTSYEQYF. CDR3 nucleotide sequence: TGCAGCCCCCGGGACACATCCTACGAGCAGTACTTC. The genes are TRBV29-1 and TRBJ2-7; possible D gene TRBD1, 6 bases. This CDR3 is 12 amino acids long. V lost 8 bases and J lost 1, with 12 bases in between. CDR1 is SQVTM and CDR2 is ANQGSEA in the germline V gene.

CDR3 loop: CSVADLMGKLFF. CDR3 in DNA: TGCAGCGTTGCGGACTTGATGGGTAAACTGTTTTTT. The chain couples TRBV29-1 to TRBJ1-4; D remains unclear. CDR3 length equals 12 residues. With 4 bases removed from V and 11 bases from J, the gap between germline ends came to 14 bases. The germline V gene encodes CDR1 SQVTM and CDR2 ANQGSEA.

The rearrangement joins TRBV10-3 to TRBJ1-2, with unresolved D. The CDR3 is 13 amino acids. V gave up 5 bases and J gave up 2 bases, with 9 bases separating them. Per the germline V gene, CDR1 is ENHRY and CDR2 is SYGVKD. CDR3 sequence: CAISKTENYGYTF. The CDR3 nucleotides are TGTGCCATCAGTAAAACAGAAAACTATGGCTACACCTTC.

The CDR3 protein is CASSQGDVFSQDSYNEQFF. DNA of the CDR3: TGCGCCAGCAGCCAAGGCGACGTCTTTTCTCAGGACTCCTACAATGAGCAGTTCTTC. This chain uses TRBV4-1 with TRBJ2-1; no clear D. Germline values: CDR1 MGHRA, CDR2 YSYEKL. The CDR3 sequence is 19 residues long. V was pared by 1 base and J by 0 bases, with 19 bases between.

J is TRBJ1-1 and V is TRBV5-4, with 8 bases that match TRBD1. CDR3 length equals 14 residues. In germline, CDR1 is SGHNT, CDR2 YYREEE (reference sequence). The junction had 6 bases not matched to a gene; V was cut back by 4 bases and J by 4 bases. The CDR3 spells CASSIRDRTTEAFF. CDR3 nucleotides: TGTGCCAGCAGCATCCGGGACAGGACCACTGAAGCTTTCTTT.

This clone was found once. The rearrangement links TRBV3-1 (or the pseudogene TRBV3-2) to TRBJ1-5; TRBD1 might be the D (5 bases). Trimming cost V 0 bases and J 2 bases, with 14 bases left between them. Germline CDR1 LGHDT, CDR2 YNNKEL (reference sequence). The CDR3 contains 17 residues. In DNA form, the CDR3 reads TGTGCCAGCAGCCAAGATCGGGGGGGAAGGGGCAATCAGCCCCAGCATTTT. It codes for CASSQDRGGRGNQPQHF.

The chain's CDR3 is CASGLAGEQETQYF. The CDR3 DNA sequence: TGCGCCAGCGGTCTAGCGGGGGAGCAAGAGACCCAGTACTTC. The V and J genes are TRBV5-1 and TRBJ2-5; 10 bases map to TRBD2. With 7 bases clipped from V and 2 bases from J, the junction kept 5 bases outside the gene matches. This CDR3 spans 14 amino acids. Germline lookup yields CDR1 SGHRS and CDR2 YFSETQ.

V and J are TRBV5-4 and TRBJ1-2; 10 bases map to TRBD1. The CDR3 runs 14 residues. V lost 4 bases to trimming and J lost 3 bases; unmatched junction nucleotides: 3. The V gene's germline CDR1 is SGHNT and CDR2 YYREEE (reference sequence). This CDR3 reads CASSKDRGDYGYTF. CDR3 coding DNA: TGTGCCAGCAGCAAGGACAGGGGGGACTATGGCTACACCTTC.

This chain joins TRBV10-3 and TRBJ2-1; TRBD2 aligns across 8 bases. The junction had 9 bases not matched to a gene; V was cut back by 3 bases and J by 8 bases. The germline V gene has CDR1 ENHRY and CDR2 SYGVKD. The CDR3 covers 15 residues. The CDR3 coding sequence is TGTGCCATCAGTGACCCTGGCGGGGGGTCTTATGAGCAGTTCTTC. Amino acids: CAISDPGGGSYEQFF.

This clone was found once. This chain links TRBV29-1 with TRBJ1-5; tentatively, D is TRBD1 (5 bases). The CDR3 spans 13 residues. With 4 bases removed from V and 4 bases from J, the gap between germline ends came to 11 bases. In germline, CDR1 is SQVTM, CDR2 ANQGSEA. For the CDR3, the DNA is TGCAGCGTTGCGGGGGGAGGGAATCAGCCCCAGCATTTT. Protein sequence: CSVAGGGNQPQHF.